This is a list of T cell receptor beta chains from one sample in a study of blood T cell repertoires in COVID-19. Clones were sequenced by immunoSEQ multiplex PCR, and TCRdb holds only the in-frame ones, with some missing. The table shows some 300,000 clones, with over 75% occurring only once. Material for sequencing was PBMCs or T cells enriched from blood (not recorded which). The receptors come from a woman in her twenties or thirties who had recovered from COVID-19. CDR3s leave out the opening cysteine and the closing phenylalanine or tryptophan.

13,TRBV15,ATSRDQGGSYEQY
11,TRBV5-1,ATALTDSYGYT
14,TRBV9,ASSVAVTGTNYGYT
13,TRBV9,ASSVGQGNTGELF
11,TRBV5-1,ASSSVSGTEAF
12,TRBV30,AWTSSGQLYGYT
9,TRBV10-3,AISNSGELF
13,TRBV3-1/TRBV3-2,ASSQDNRYSYEQY
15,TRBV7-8,ASSLSVASGGQETQY
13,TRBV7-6,ASSLAGQGGFGQY
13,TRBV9,ASSGGLHGDTEAF
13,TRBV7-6,ASSEPIAIGNTIY
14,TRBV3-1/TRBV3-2,ASSQKLAGGGETQY
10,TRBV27,ASSYRRDTQY
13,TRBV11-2,ASSLVAVGGEEQY
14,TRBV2,ASSANRGFAGNTIY
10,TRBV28,ASSFRTGKQY